This T cell receptor beta chain was obtained from a study of blood T cell repertoires in COVID-19. At the level of the study: PBMCs, B-cell-depleted T cells, or T cells were the source of the cDNA or gDNA that made up the material.

J lost 1 base, V lost 4 bases, and 14 bases had no gene match. Germline assignment: CDR1 SEHNR and CDR2 FQNEAQ (reference sequence). This CDR3 is built from 19 residues. The protocol was immunoSEQ multiplex PCR, while the TCRdb copy is restricted to in-frame clones and leaves out a portion. The sample holds about 250,000 clones; around 88% are singletons and the top ten take around 0.8%. The clonotype was recovered from a man aged 30-40 years with acute or convalescent COVID-19. The V call is TRBV7-9, the J call TRBJ2-3; 10 nucleotides line up with TRBD2. Sequenced material: peripheral blood. The DNA for the CDR3 is TGTGCCAGCAGCTCTCTCCCTAGCGGGGGCCTGTTAGGCACAGATACGCAGTATTTT. Residues: CASSSLPSGGLLGTDTQYF.